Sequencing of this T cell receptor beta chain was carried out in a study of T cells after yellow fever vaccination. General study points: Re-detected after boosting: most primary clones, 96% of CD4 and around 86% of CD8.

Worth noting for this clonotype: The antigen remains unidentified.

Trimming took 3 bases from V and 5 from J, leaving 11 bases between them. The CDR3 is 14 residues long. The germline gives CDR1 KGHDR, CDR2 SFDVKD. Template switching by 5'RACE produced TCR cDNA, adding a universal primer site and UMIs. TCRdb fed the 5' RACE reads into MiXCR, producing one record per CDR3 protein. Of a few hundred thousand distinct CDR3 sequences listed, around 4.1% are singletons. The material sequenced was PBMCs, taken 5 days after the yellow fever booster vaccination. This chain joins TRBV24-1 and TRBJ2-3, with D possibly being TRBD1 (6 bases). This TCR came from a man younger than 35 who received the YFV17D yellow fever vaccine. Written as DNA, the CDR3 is TGTGCCACCAGTGATAGGGCAGGGGAAGATACGCAGTATTTT. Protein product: CATSDRAGEDTQYF.